This T cell receptor beta chain comes out of a study of blood T cell repertoires in COVID-19 (dated by TCRdb to 2018 to 2021). General notes on the study: Samples covering the acute and convalescent phases of COVID-19 were provided by collaborators in the United States, Italy and Spain. The material from the prospective study consisted of cDNA or gDNA derived from T cells, B-cell-depleted T cells, or PBMCs. Nearly every sample came with metadata listing a de-identified subject ID, COVID-19 status, age in years and sex. Deeply sampled blood TCRbeta repertoires from subjects exposed to, actively infected with, or recovered from COVID-19 were included in the dataset. The repertoires were released in a freely available public database intended as a resource for research on the immune response to SARS-CoV-2. Samples were obtained from the ongoing ImmuneRACE study (first 160 participants) and from some 1,300 subjects provided by 6 global collaborators. HLA class I and class II types, where available, came from metadata supplied by the sample provider rather than from assay-based typing. Overall study results and their limits: Clinical and demographic metadata were provided uncurated, with the amount varying by source and participant.

TCRbeta CDR3 regions were amplified from genomic DNA by means of the immunoSEQ Assay, a bias-controlled multiplex PCR. Processing in the source paper ran as follows. Nucleated cell counts per sample were estimated from amplification of reference gene primers within the assay. To quantify the absolute abundance of each unique TCRbeta CDR3 rearrangement, sequence reads were collapsed and filtered. Productive Simpson clonality was computed per sample as the square root of Simpson's diversity index over productive rearrangements. TCRdb re-hosts the immuneACCESS table, in-frame sequences only. Its copies lack some clones; in the studies checked, an unresolved V gene accounts for under half of them, and the cause for the rest is not known. V, J and clone size were drawn from that table, and D and trimming were deduced from the DNA. This sample comprises over 120,000 clones, 85% to 90% of them detected only once. The ten largest clones represent around 3% of the sample.

The collaborating institutions used their own protocols to collect whole blood in K2EDTA tubes. For TCRbeta analysis, collaborators shipped samples in one of three forms: frozen whole blood, isolated PBMCs, or DNA extracted from either of those sample types. Sequences MNHEY (CDR1) and SVGAGI (CDR2) are obtained from the germline V gene. Measured from the cysteine to the phenylalanine, the CDR3 is 14 residues long. CDR3 DNA is the only sequence kept; it has 42 bases, read in frame from the first base. After removal of 6 bases from V and 8 bases from J, the junction retains 9 bases not matched to a gene. For this clone: Its antigen is not yet known. No clone much larger than this one lies a single base away; base qualities are absent.

The chain joins TRBV6-5 to TRBJ2-1; the junction holds 8 bases that match TRBD1. The clonotype originates from a man between 60 and 70 years old with active or convalescent COVID-19. Sequenced: peripheral blood. The sequence in DNA is TGTGCCAGCAGACACGACAGGGGCGTTTATGAGCAGTTCTTC. It codes for CASRHDRGVYEQFF.